The 2 T cell receptor beta chains below all came from one sample that was sequenced in a study of tumor-infiltrating lymphocytes in primary liver carcinoma. Extraction of RNA together with DNA used roughly 19-32 mg of unsorted bulk tissue. A constant-region primer served to make TCR beta cDNA from roughly 500 ng total RNA. Three rounds of nested multiplex PCR with slightly modified ARM-PCR produced TCR beta libraries. Investigators reported that the first two PCR rounds, at 10 cycles each, used TRBV1-TRBV30 forward primers with a C-beta reverse primer. MiXCR, applied by TCRdb to the multiplex PCR reads, yields one record per CDR3 protein. The table has 150,000 to 200,000 distinct CDR3 sequences, over 80% seen once. The sequenced material came from tumor tissue from primary liver carcinoma. The receptors come from a man aged 40-49 years with primary liver carcinoma and hepatitis B virus infection.

This clonotype was seen a handful of times. Here the CDR3 omits its conserved ending phenylalanine or tryptophan, so a read error is the likely source. Written as DNA, the CDR3 is TGTGCCAGCAGTGCCGTAGCGGGATGGGTAAATAATGAGCAGTTCCTA. It specifies CASSAVAGWVNNEQFL. The V and J genes are TRBV14 and TRBJ2-1; TRBD2 matches at 8 bases. Germline CDR1 SGHDN, CDR2 FVKESK. J lost 7 bases, V lost 6 bases, and 14 bases had no gene match. The CDR3 spans 16 residues.

In regard to this clonotype: An end of the junction differs from the germline gene, which may be a read error. V is TRBV18 and J is TRBJ2-5; D uncertain. The CDR3 runs 14 residues. Germline V gives CDR1 KGHSH, CDR2 LQKENI. The CDR3 sequence: CASSPNEAQETQNF. The CDR3 coding sequence is TGTGCCAGCTCACCCAACGAGGCCCAAGAGACCCAGAACTTC.